The 21 T cell receptor beta chains below were found in one sample sequenced in a study of beta chain features in type 1 diabetes. No antigen is known for these receptors. Study findings and constraints: Moderate but significant shortening of TCRB CDR3s was recorded in all four CD4+ subsets from Type 1 diabetes patients.

Since all of the isolated RNA was reverse transcribed, expressed TCRB transcripts were what got sequenced. The assay was immunoSEQ multiplex PCR, and TCRdb's table has in-frame clones only and misses some. The sample contains about 370,000 clones, 8.5% to 10% of which appear only once. The sequenced material came from central memory CD4+ T cells from blood. The receptors here all came from a young man with type 1 diabetes.

Turning to this clone: One junction end does not reproduce the germline sequence, and a read error may be involved. J is TRBJ2-7 and V is TRBV7-3; 9 nucleotides agree with TRBD1. The CDR3 contains 14 residues. Germline loops: CDR1 SGHTA, CDR2 FQGTGA. CDR3 amino acids: CASSSDRGSHEQYF. The CDR3 DNA is TGTGCCAGCAGCTCGGACAGGGGCTCCCACGAGCAGTACTTC. The whole variable domain, remainder taken from reference TRBV7-3 and TRBJ2-7, is GAGVSQTPSNKVTEKGKYVELRCDPISGHTALYWYRQSLGQGPEFLIYFQGTGAADDSGLPNDRFFAVRPEGSVSTLKIQRTERGDSAVYLCASSSDRGSHEQYFGPGTRLTVT.

The CDR3 sequence is CASGFGGTSTDTQYF. The CDR3, as DNA: TGTGCTAGTGGTTTCGGAGGGACAAGCACAGATACGCAGTATTTT. The gene calls are TRBV12-5 and TRBJ2-3; TRBD1 or TRBD2 may be the D gene (6 bases each). Trimming stripped 3 bases from V and 0 bases from J, with 10 bases between. Germline-derived CDR1 and CDR2 are LGHNT and FRNRAP. This CDR3 spans 15 amino acids.

By share, this clone counts as medium-sized. Other DNA sequences within the sample encode an identical CDR3. The chain combines TRBV19 with TRBJ1-5; D unresolved. CDR1 LNHDA and CDR2 SQIVND come from the germline V gene (reference sequence). There are 13 residues in the CDR3. Trimming cost V 3 bases and J 6 bases, with 9 bases left between them. DNA for the CDR3: TGTGCCAGTAGTATCTCGGGATCTCAGCCCCAGCATTTT. Translating gives CASSISGSQPQHF.

This chain connects TRBV5-4 to TRBJ2-7; D remains ambiguous. The germline V gene encodes CDR1 SGHNT and CDR2 YYREEE (reference sequence). The CDR3 extends over 13 amino acids. The V end lost 4 bases, the J end lost 1 base, and 9 bases lay between the germline ends. The CDR3, as DNA: TGTGCCAGCAGCCAGTGGGGTTCCTACGAGCAGTACTTC. Protein: CASSQWGSYEQYF.

The chain carries TRBV9 and TRBJ2-7; TRBD2 is a possible D gene (5 bases). The CDR3 has 14 residues. With 4 bases removed from V and 0 bases from J, the gap between germline ends came to 11 bases. The germline CDR1 and CDR2 sequences are SGDLS and YYNGEE. In nucleotides, the CDR3 is TGTGCCAGCAGCCGAGAGGGCCTCTCCTACGAGCAGTACTTC. It yields the protein CASSREGLSYEQYF.

This clone has only a few counts. The rearrangement links TRBV19 to TRBJ2-1; D may match TRBD1 or TRBD2 (5 bases each). CDR3 length: 12 amino acids. V was shortened by 7 bases and J by 6 bases, with 10 bases between the two germline ends. Per germline, CDR1 LNHDA and CDR2 SQIVND (reference sequence). The CDR3 DNA follows: TGTGCCAGTAATCGGGGCATCAATGAGCAGTTCTTC. Its protein product is CASNRGINEQFF.

This rearrangement joins TRBV6-1 to TRBJ2-3; no firm D call. In germline, CDR1 is MNHNS, CDR2 SASEGT. V lost 0 bases and J 6 bases, leaving 4 bases between the germline ends. This CDR3 is 12 amino acids long. In DNA, the CDR3 is TGTGCCAGCAGTGAAGCGAGGGATACGCAGTATTTT. Protein sequence: CASSEARDTQYF.

In its sample, this clone was seen many times. The rearrangement uses TRBV6-4 and TRBJ2-1; D is undetermined. Germline V gene sequence: CDR1 MRHNA, CDR2 SNTAGT. Trimming removed 6 bases from V and 9 bases from J, with 15 bases in between. The CDR3 contains 13 residues. This CDR3 reads CASSVDGPGEQFF. The CDR3 DNA reads TGTGCCAGCAGCGTAGATGGTCCGGGTGAGCAGTTCTTC.

This clone occurred many times. The chain joins TRBV28 to TRBJ2-5, with a weak D call TRBD1 (5 bases). There are 15 residues in the CDR3. Per the germline V gene, CDR1 is MDHEN and CDR2 is SYDVKM. The V gene lost 4 bases and the J gene lost 2 bases, with 14 bases spanning the gap. As DNA, the CDR3 is TGTGCCAGCAGTTATGTACAGGCCGGGCAAGAGACCCAGTACTTC. It yields the protein CASSYVQAGQETQYF.

The V gene is TRBV19, the J gene TRBJ2-3; D uncertain. V lost 2 bases, J lost 0 bases, and 6 bases lay in between. CDR3 length: 14 amino acids. CDR1 LNHDA and CDR2 SQIVND come from the germline V gene (reference sequence). The CDR3 bases are TGTGCCAGTAGTATACCCGGGAGCACAGATACGCAGTATTTT. Protein product: CASSIPGSTDTQYF.

This clone was counted a few times. CDR3 coding DNA: TGCGCCAGCAGCCAAGATCGTTCCAATGAGCAGTTCTTC. This sequence encodes CASSQDRSNEQFF. The rearrangement uses TRBV4-3 and TRBJ2-1; D not certain. Germline V gives CDR1 LGHNA, CDR2 YSLEER. CDR3 length: 13 amino acids. V lost 0 bases and J 6 bases, leaving 6 bases between the germline ends.

This clone was detected a few times. This sample also contains other DNA sequences that code for the same CDR3. The V and J genes are TRBV27 and TRBJ1-5; 7 bases line up with TRBD1. Germline CDR1 MNHEY, CDR2 SMNVEV (reference sequence). Losses at the gene ends were 9 bases for V and 6 bases for J; bases not matched to a gene: 5. CDR3 length equals 12 residues. The CDR3 DNA is TGTGCCAGTCAGGGGGTGGGTCAGCCCCAGCATTTT. Translation: CASQGVGQPQHF.

The chain recombines TRBV25-1 with TRBJ2-3, with unresolved D. Trimming left V 3 bases short and J 2 bases short, with 9 bases between. CDR1 is MGHDK and CDR2 is SYGVNS in the germline V gene. This CDR3 is built from 14 residues. Written as DNA, the CDR3 is TGTGCCAGCAGTGATACCAGGATCACAGATACGCAGTATTTT. As protein: CASSDTRITDTQYF.

The V and J genes are TRBV7-8 and TRBJ2-2; 11 bases agree with TRBD1. This CDR3 is 16 amino acids long. CDR1 is SGHVS and CDR2 is FQNEAQ in the germline V gene. The trim removed 3 bases at V and 4 bases at J, leaving 4 bases unmatched. The CDR3 sequence: CASSFYGTGGTGELFF. The CDR3 DNA sequence: TGTGCCAGCAGCTTTTACGGGACAGGGGGCACCGGGGAGCTGTTTTTT.

The chain carries TRBV27 and TRBJ1-5; 10 nucleotides match TRBD1. CDR3 length: 15 residues. Germline CDR1 reads MNHEY; CDR2 reads SMNVEV (reference sequence). The ends lost 5 bases at V and 5 bases at J; junction bases unmatched: 6. The CDR3 region is CASSPLGTGDQPQHF. The CDR3 DNA reads TGTGCCAGCAGTCCACTAGGGACAGGGGATCAGCCCCAGCATTTT.

Many counts were recorded for this clone. The chain is built from TRBV5-1 and TRBJ2-7; maybe TRBD1 (6 bases). Per the germline V gene, CDR1 is SGHRS and CDR2 is YFSETQ. Trimming took off 0 bases at V and 3 bases at J, with 13 bases between the two ends. The CDR3 is 15 residues long. CDR3 sequence: CASSLARDILYEQYF. CDR3 nucleotides: TGCGCCAGCAGCTTGGCCCGGGACATACTCTACGAGCAGTACTTC.

V and J are TRBV9 and TRBJ2-5, with 9 nucleotides matching TRBD2. The CDR3 consists of 14 residues. Germline CDR1 reads SGDLS; CDR2 reads YYNGEE. V gave up 7 bases and J gave up 5 bases; unmatched junction bases: 9. CDR3 loop: CASGRREGGETQYF. The CDR3, as DNA: TGTGCCAGCGGAAGGCGGGAGGGCGGGGAGACCCAGTACTTC.

A few counts support this clone. The CDR3 is CASSSYPGLAAQYF. The CDR3 nucleotides are TGTGCCAGCAGTTCCTACCCGGGACTAGCGGCCCAGTACTTC. This chain connects TRBV6-6 to TRBJ2-5; TRBD2 matches 11 bases. There are 14 residues in the CDR3. V shed 4 bases, J shed 9 bases, and the junction held 7 bases outside the gene matches. CDR1 and CDR2 (germline): MNHNY, SVGAGI (reference sequence).

With regard to this clone: This sample also contains other DNA sequences that code for the same CDR3. V and J are TRBV7-3 and TRBJ2-3; possible D gene TRBD1, 5 bases. Germline CDR1 SGHTA, CDR2 FQGTGA. This CDR3 comprises 14 residues. V gave up 5 bases and J gave up 0 bases, with 9 bases separating them. CDR3 amino acids: CASSQTGSTDTQYF. The CDR3 DNA reads TGTGCCAGCAGCCAAACAGGCAGCACAGATACGCAGTATTTT.

In its sample, this clone was seen a few times. The chain uses TRBV18 and TRBJ2-7, with D maybe TRBD1 (6 bases). Germline CDR1 is KGHSH and CDR2 is LQKENI. Deletions cut 3 bases from V and 3 bases from J, with 12 bases between. The CDR3 consists of 14 residues. CDR3: CASSPARDNYEQYF. DNA for the CDR3: TGTGCCAGCTCACCCGCTAGGGACAACTACGAGCAGTACTTC.

This clone was observed a few times. The rearrangement links TRBV7-9 to TRBJ1-5; possible D gene TRBD1, 6 bases. The CDR3 contains 14 residues. The V end was cut by 5 bases, the J end by 3 bases, with 11 bases between. Germline CDR1 SEHNR, CDR2 FQNEAQ (reference sequence). The chain's CDR3 is CASSRTGPNQPQHF. The DNA for the CDR3 is TGTGCCAGCAGCCGTACAGGGCCCAATCAGCCCCAGCATTTT.